These 27 T cell receptor beta chains share one sample of origin, sequenced in a study of T-cell reconstitution after alpha-beta-depleted transplantation in children. The library targeted TCRbeta and was prepared with unique molecular identifiers. TCRdb fed the PCR reads into MiXCR, producing one record per CDR3 protein. In the table there are under 750,000 distinct CDR3 sequences, 23% of which are singletons. The material sequenced was PBMCs, mostly from graft donor cells, taken 360 days after TCRalphabeta/CD19-depleted stem cell transplant. The receptors stem from a boy under two years old who had a stem cell transplant for acute myeloid leukemia, so the T cells may come from the graft donor.

This clonotype was counted many times. The V call is TRBV6-1, the J call TRBJ2-3; 11 nucleotides align to TRBD2. Losses at the gene ends were 10 bases for V and 11 bases for J; bases not matched to a gene: 14. The CDR3 is 14 residues long. The germline V gene has CDR1 MNHNS and CDR2 SASEGT. CDR3 nucleotides: TGTGCCACGCGAGTAGGGCTAGCGGGGGGCGGGCAGTATTTT. Its protein product is CATRVGLAGGGQYF.

This clonotype was picked up a small number of times. The chain combines TRBV6-1 with TRBJ1-6; tentatively, D is TRBD1 (6 bases). Germline CDR1 is MNHNS and CDR2 is SASEGT. Between the trimmed V and J ends, which lost 6 bases and 7 bases, there was a span of 13 bases. The CDR3 length is 14 residues. The CDR3 loop is CASSRQGINSPLHF. CDR3 DNA sequence: TGTGCCAGCAGCCGGCAGGGGATCAATTCACCCCTCCACTTT.

This clonotype was detected many times. The genes are TRBV4-1 and TRBJ2-7; no clear D. There are 13 residues in the CDR3. Germline CDR1 MGHRA, CDR2 YSYEKL. V was clipped by 1 base and J by 2 bases, with 6 bases between them. The CDR3 DNA is TGCGCCAGCAGCCAAGCGGTTACCTACGAGCAGTACGTC. This translates into CASSQAVTYEQYV.

Only a few counts were recorded for this clonotype. This sequence joins TRBV6-5 and TRBJ1-5; the match to TRBD1 covers 8 bases. V lost 5 bases, J lost 8 bases, and 8 bases stayed unmatched. Looked up from germline, CDR1 is MNHEY and CDR2 is SVGAGI. This CDR3 is built from 14 residues. The CDR3 bases are TGTGCCAGCAGTACGGTGCCAGGGGGCGAGCCCCAGCATTTT. This encodes CASSTVPGGEPQHF.

With regard to this clonotype: A much larger clone lies one base from this, so it may be a read error. The chain couples TRBV29-1 to TRBJ1-2, with no clear D. Germline values: CDR1 SQVTM, CDR2 ANQGSEA. The length of the CDR3 is 13 residues. The germline V and J ends were trimmed by 8 bases and 8 bases, with 21 bases remaining between them. CDR3 in amino acids: CSISTDVTRGYTF. DNA for the CDR3: TGCAGCATATCGACGGACGTTACCAGAGGCTACACCTTC.

This chain connects TRBV12-3 or TRBV12-4 to TRBJ2-1, with TRBD2 as a possible D gene (6 bases). The CDR3 covers 15 residues. With 2 bases removed from V and 7 bases from J, the gap between germline ends came to 15 bases. CDR3 sequence: CASSLMGLPWNEQFF. CDR3 in DNA: TGTGCCAGCAGTTTAATGGGACTGCCGTGGAATGAGCAGTTCTTC.

This clonotype turned up a few times. The chain uses TRBV12-3 or TRBV12-4 and TRBJ1-4, with D possibly being TRBD1 (5 bases). This CDR3 is 15 amino acids long. With 5 bases removed from V and 3 bases from J, the gap between germline ends came to 13 bases. This CDR3 reads CASSVRGVANEKLFF. The CDR3 bases are TGTGCCAGCAGTGTCCGAGGGGTCGCTAATGAAAAACTGTTTTTT.

V usage is TRBV27 and J usage is TRBJ1-5; 8 nucleotides agree with TRBD1. CDR3 length: 14 residues. V dropped 8 bases and J dropped 6; count of bases not matched to a gene: 9. CDR1 MNHEY and CDR2 SMNVEV come from the germline V gene (reference sequence). The CDR3 loop is CASRPDRESQPQHF. The CDR3 DNA reads TGTGCCAGCCGACCGGACAGGGAGAGTCAGCCCCAGCATTTT.

This clonotype was found many times. The rearrangement uses TRBV10-3 and TRBJ2-5; 8 bases agree with TRBD2. This CDR3 contains 14 residues. With 2 bases clipped from V and 1 base from J, the junction kept 0 bases outside the gene matches. Germline V gives CDR1 ENHRY, CDR2 SYGVKD. CDR3 sequence (DNA): TGTGCCATCAGTGAGGGACTAGCCCAAGAGACCCAGTACTTC. Translation: CAISEGLAQETQYF.

This clonotype has at least ten counts. J is TRBJ1-2 and V is TRBV4-3; D remains unclear. The ends were cut back, 0 bases at V and 6 bases at J, with 8 bases in the middle. The length of the CDR3 is 13 residues. CDR1 and CDR2 from the germline V gene are LGHNA and YSLEER. In DNA form, the CDR3 reads TGCGCCAGCAGCCAAGACCTGGGCAATGGCTACACCTTC. Translating gives CASSQDLGNGYTF.

The V call is TRBV28, the J call TRBJ1-2; D unresolved. Germline loops: CDR1 MDHEN, CDR2 SYDVKM. Deletions cut 5 bases from V and 9 bases from J, with 19 bases between. The CDR3 length is 14 residues. The CDR3 DNA sequence: TGTGCCAGCAGTCGAGGGAGAGACCGAGTTAGCTACACCTTC. It yields the protein CASSRGRDRVSYTF.

This clonotype was observed a handful of times. The chain links TRBV20-1 to TRBJ2-5; D is undetermined. The germline V and J ends were trimmed by 3 bases and 3 bases, with 11 bases remaining between them. The CDR3 runs 13 residues. Germline V gives CDR1 DFQATT, CDR2 SNEGSKA (reference sequence). The chain's CDR3 is CSASRPHEETQYF. Here the CDR3 DNA reads TGCAGTGCTAGCCGGCCTCATGAAGAGACCCAGTACTTC.

The rearrangement joins TRBV5-5 to TRBJ2-3; no clear D. Germline V gene data show CDR1 as SGHKS and CDR2 as YYEKEE (reference sequence). V was clipped by 1 base and J by 2 bases, with 11 bases between them. The length of the CDR3 is 15 residues. The CDR3 nucleotides are TGTGCCAGCAGCTTGTATGCAGGACCCACAGATACGCAGTATTTT. Translating gives CASSLYAGPTDTQYF.

In its sample, this clonotype was seen many times. V and J are TRBV20-1 and TRBJ1-5; D call uncertain. This CDR3 region has 14 residues. V was pared by 7 bases and J by 1 base, with 14 bases between. In germline, CDR1 is DFQATT, CDR2 SNEGSKA (reference sequence). The CDR3 region has the DNA TGCAGTGTTCTCTCAAGGCCCAGCAATCAGCCCCAGCATTTT. Translating gives CSVLSRPSNQPQHF.

This clonotype occurred many times. The gene calls are TRBV28 and TRBJ2-7; tentative D call: TRBD1 (5 bases). The V gene's germline CDR1 is MDHEN and CDR2 SYDVKM. V was cut by 6 bases and J by 4 bases, with 19 bases left in between. The CDR3 spans 15 residues. The CDR3 DNA is TGTGCCAGCAGCTCGCAGACAGCCCCATCATACGAGCAGTACGTC. This translates into CASSSQTAPSYEQYV.

The chain joins TRBV15 to TRBJ2-7; a possible D gene is TRBD1 (6 bases). CDR1 LNHNV and CDR2 YYDKDF come from the germline V gene (reference sequence). Trimming removed 0 bases from V and 0 bases from J, with 12 bases in between. This CDR3 region has 16 residues. The CDR3 protein is CATSRDYRESSYEQYV. The CDR3, as DNA: TGTGCCACCAGCAGAGATTACAGGGAAAGCTCCTACGAGCAGTACGTC.

This clonotype was counted many times. The CDR3 DNA follows: TGTGCCAGCAGCTTCCGACAGGGGGGTTCCTACGAGCAGTACTTC. Protein sequence: CASSFRQGGSYEQYF. This chain links TRBV7-2 with TRBJ2-7; TRBD1 aligns across 9 bases. The CDR3 runs to 15 residues. Looked up from germline, CDR1 is SGHTA and CDR2 is FQGNSA. V gave up 3 bases and J gave up 1 base; unmatched junction bases: 4. The full variable domain, completed using reference TRBV7-2 and TRBJ2-7, is GAGVSQSPSNKVTEKGKDVELRCDPISGHTALYWYRQSLGQGLEFLIYFQGNSAPDKSGLPSDRFSAERTGGSVSTLTIQRTQQEDSAVYLCASSFRQGGSYEQYFGPGTRLTVT.

This chain uses TRBV25-1 with TRBJ2-7; D not certain. The V and J ends lost 8 bases and 4 bases respectively, with 6 bases between them. This CDR3 comprises 10 residues. The germline V gene has CDR1 MGHDK and CDR2 SYGVNS. DNA for the CDR3: TGTGCCAGCGCACTGTACGAGCAGTACGTC. Its translation: CASALYEQYV.

This rearrangement joins TRBV20-1 to TRBJ2-7; weak D call: TRBD1 (6 bases). CDR1 and CDR2 (germline): DFQATT, SNEGSKA (reference sequence). CDR3 length equals 13 residues. V lost 3 bases and J 0 bases, leaving 9 bases between the germline ends. The CDR3 DNA follows: TGCAGTGCTAGGACAGGCCCCTCCTACGAGCAGTACGTC. It specifies CSARTGPSYEQYV.

This clonotype was seen a few times. The V call is TRBV19, the J call TRBJ1-5; D gene unclear. The V end was cut by 2 bases, the J end by 3 bases, with 11 bases between. The CDR3 consists of 15 residues. The germline V gene encodes CDR1 LNHDA and CDR2 SQIVND (reference sequence). CDR3 region: CASSIIGGYNQPQHF. The CDR3 DNA is TGTGCCAGTAGTATAATTGGTGGATACAATCAGCCCCAGCATTTT.

This clonotype was detected many times. V and J are TRBV18 and TRBJ2-6; D is perhaps TRBD1 or TRBD2 (5 bases each). CDR3 length: 16 amino acids. Trimming stripped 3 bases from V and 5 bases from J, with 14 bases between. In germline, CDR1 is KGHSH, CDR2 LQKENI. The DNA of the CDR3 is TGTGCCAGCTCACCTCCGGGACGCCCATGGGCCAACGTCCTGACTTTC. Translated, it gives CASSPPGRPWANVLTF.

This clonotype was observed once. V is TRBV20-1 and J is TRBJ2-7; 9 nucleotides align to TRBD1. V gave up 3 bases and J gave up 4 bases; unmatched junction bases: 4. CDR1 is DFQATT, CDR2 SNEGSKA, per germline (reference sequence). The CDR3 is made up of 13 amino acids. In nucleotides, the CDR3 is TGCAGTGCTAGTGGGACAGGGTTTTACGAGCAGTACGTC. Amino acid sequence: CSASGTGFYEQYV.

This clonotype was observed a handful of times. This sequence joins TRBV13 and TRBJ2-1; 16 bases are shared with TRBD2. Germline V gene sequence: CDR1 PRHDT, CDR2 FYEKMQ (reference sequence). The CDR3 runs 15 residues. Trimming took 6 bases from V and 9 from J; bases not matched to a gene: 5. CDR3 loop: CASRAGTSGGGEQFF. The CDR3 DNA sequence: TGTGCCAGCAGGGCCGGGACTAGCGGGGGGGGTGAGCAGTTCTTC.

This clonotype was observed a few times. This chain links TRBV5-1 with TRBJ2-1; D is possibly TRBD2 (5 bases). Germline loops: CDR1 SGHRS, CDR2 YFSETQ. This CDR3 has 15 residues. Trimming took 4 bases from V and 7 from J, leaving 18 bases between them. In DNA form, the CDR3 reads TGCGCCAGCAGCGCTGGAGGTACCATTAAGAATGAGCAGTTCTTC. Amino acids: CASSAGGTIKNEQFF. The entire variable domain, with the rest obtained from reference TRBV5-1 and TRBJ2-1, is as follows: KAGVTQTPRYLIKTRGQQVTLSCSPISGHRSVSWYQQTPGQGLQFLFEYFSETQRNKGNFPGRFSGRQFSNSRSEMNVSTLELGDSALYLCASSAGGTIKNEQFFGPGTRLTVL.

This clonotype was detected only a few times. The chain has TRBV9 and TRBJ2-7; D gene ambiguous. Between the trimmed V and J ends, which lost 0 bases and 5 bases, there was a span of 12 bases. The CDR3 totals 14 residues. The germline gives CDR1 SGDLS, CDR2 YYNGEE. The CDR3, as DNA: TGTGCCAGCAGCGTAGGCCCCCCGGCTCACGAGCAGTACTTC. Protein: CASSVGPPAHEQYF.

Worth noting for this clonotype: A much larger clone sits a single nucleotide away, making a read error possible. The CDR3 does not end in the conserved phenylalanine or tryptophan, so this is likely a read error. V and J are TRBV9 and TRBJ2-7, with 10 bases lining up with TRBD2. Trimming at V came to 2 bases and at J to 0 bases, leaving 2 bases not matched to a gene. Germline V gives CDR1 SGDLS, CDR2 YYNGEE. The CDR3 runs to 15 residues. DNA of the CDR3: TGTGCCAGCAGCGTGACTAGCGGGCACTCCTACGAGCAGTACTGC. This encodes CASSVTSGHSYEQYC.

The CDR3 nucleotides read TGCAGTGCTAGTACTAGCAGGAGCTCCTACAATGAGCAGTTCTTC. Translated: CSASTSRSSYNEQFF. The gene calls are TRBV20-1 and TRBJ2-1, with D perhaps TRBD2 (6 bases). Germline CDR1 is DFQATT and CDR2 is SNEGSKA (reference sequence). The CDR3 covers 15 residues. The ends were cut back, 3 bases at V and 0 bases at J, with 12 bases in the middle.